This entry lists 15 T cell receptor beta chains sequenced from one sample in a study of identical twins. In TCRdb, the 5' RACE reads were re-called with MiXCR into one record per CDR3 protein. This table has roughly 1,500,000 distinct CDR3 sequences, about 32% appearing once. Sequencing input: cord blood. The receptor set was obtained from a newborn girl in good health.

The chain links TRBV2 to TRBJ2-2; TRBD2 is a possible D gene (5 bases). From germline, CDR1 is SNHLY and CDR2 FYNNEI. This CDR3 has 13 amino acids. Trimming pared 6 bases from V and 6 bases from J, leaving 11 bases between. CDR3 region: CASRENSAGELFF. CDR3 bases: TGTGCCAGCAGGGAAAATAGCGCCGGGGAGCTGTTTTTT.

The chain uses TRBV6-1 and TRBJ2-3; D gene uncertain. CDR3 length: 13 residues. Trimming removed 1 base at V and 9 bases at J, with 11 bases between. Per the germline V gene, CDR1 is MNHNS and CDR2 is SASEGT. The CDR3 region has the DNA TGTGCCAGCAGTGAAGGGCTACAGCGAACGCAGTATTTT. Its translation: CASSEGLQRTQYF.

This clonotype was seen a handful of times. The CDR3 nucleotides read TGTGCCAGCAGCCGGCAGTCGGGTGAGCAGTACTTC. Residues: CASSRQSGEQYF. The gene calls are TRBV12-3 or TRBV12-4 and TRBJ2-5; no definite D call. Trimming shortened V by 6 bases and J by 11 bases, and 16 bases separated the two germline ends. The CDR3 runs 12 residues.

CDR3 DNA sequence: TGCAGTGCTAGATTTACCGGGGCGTCACAGCCCCAGCATTTT. Translating gives CSARFTGASQPQHF. This chain links TRBV20-1 with TRBJ1-5; D might be TRBD1 (5 bases). The V end lost 2 bases, the J end lost 7 bases, and 15 bases lay between the germline ends. This CDR3 is built from 14 residues. Germline V gene lookup returns CDR1 DFQATT and CDR2 SNEGSKA (reference sequence).

This clonotype has at least ten counts. The genes are TRBV10-3 and TRBJ2-1; 10 bases fit TRBD1. With V trimmed by 4 bases and J by 3 bases, 3 bases remained unmatched. The CDR3 spans 15 residues. Looked up from germline, CDR1 is ENHRY and CDR2 is SYGVKD. CDR3 in amino acids: CAISAGTGDYNEQFF. The DNA of the CDR3 is TGTGCCATCAGTGCCGGGACAGGGGACTACAATGAGCAGTTCTTC.

The CDR3 region has the DNA TGTGCCAGCAGCTCCGGGGGGGTCACTGAAGCTTTCTTT. It is translated as CASSSGGVTEAFF. The V gene is TRBV11-2, the J gene TRBJ1-1, with D tentatively TRBD1 (5 bases). Per the germline V gene, CDR1 is SGHAT and CDR2 is FQNNGV. V dropped 4 bases and J dropped 4 bases, with 10 bases sitting between them. The CDR3 contains 13 residues.

V and J are TRBV9 and TRBJ1-1; 7 bases fit TRBD1. The CDR3 loop spans 14 amino acids. Trimming took 6 bases from V and 2 from J; bases not matched to a gene: 7. Germline V CDR1 and CDR2: SGDLS, YYNGEE. CDR3 region: CASTPNRGNTEAFF. The CDR3 coding sequence is TGTGCCAGCACCCCCAACAGGGGTAACACTGAAGCTTTCTTT.

This sequence joins TRBV20-1 and TRBJ2-1, with 9 bases that match TRBD2. J was trimmed by 7 bases and V by 7 bases; bases with no gene match: 11. CDR1 is DFQATT and CDR2 is SNEGSKA in the germline V gene (reference sequence). This CDR3 comprises 14 residues. DNA for the CDR3: TGCAGTGACTGGAAGGCGGGAGGGCGGAATGAGCAGTTCTTC. Translated, it gives CSDWKAGGRNEQFF.

The chain combines TRBV9 with TRBJ1-1; TRBD1 is a possible D gene (6 bases). Trimming removed 0 bases at V and 0 bases at J, with 12 bases between. CDR1 SGDLS and CDR2 YYNGEE come from the germline V gene. The CDR3 has 16 residues. The CDR3 reads CASSVGGHLMNTEAFF. CDR3 coding DNA: TGTGCCAGCAGCGTAGGGGGACACCTCATGAACACTGAAGCTTTCTTT.

This clonotype was seen many times. The V call is TRBV7-2, the J call TRBJ1-2; D gene ambiguous. The germline V gene encodes CDR1 SGHTA and CDR2 FQGNSA. This CDR3 region has 14 residues. V lost 1 base and J lost 8, with 14 bases in between. In nucleotides, the CDR3 is TGTGCCAGCAGCTTAGTTAGTTTGGGGTACGGCTACACCTTC. It is translated as CASSLVSLGYGYTF. Drawing the rest from reference TRBV7-2 and TRBJ1-2, the complete variable domain is GAGVSQSPSNKVTEKGKDVELRCDPISGHTALYWYRQSLGQGLEFLIYFQGNSAPDKSGLPSDRFSAERTGGSVSTLTIQRTQQEDSAVYLCASSLVSLGYGYTFGSGTRLTVV.

Of note for this clonotype: A read error is possible here, since a much larger clone lies one base away. The genes are TRBV4-2 and TRBJ2-7, with D perhaps assigned TRBD1 or TRBD2 (7 bases each). The CDR3 runs 16 residues. Trimming removed 1 base from V and 7 bases from J, with 20 bases in between. Germline CDR1 is LGHNA and CDR2 is YNFKEQ. CDR3 bases: TGTGCCAGCAGCCAAGCCAGGGGGGGCTCCTACAATGAGCAGTACTTC. It encodes CASSQARGGSYNEQYF.

This clonotype was picked up a small number of times. This chain uses TRBV10-3 with TRBJ1-2, with 8 bases identical to TRBD1. The V gene's germline CDR1 is ENHRY and CDR2 SYGVKD. The CDR3 loop spans 14 amino acids. Unmatched junction bases numbered 5, after V lost 8 bases and J lost 0 bases. CDR3 nucleotides: TGTGCCATCGGAACAGGGGGATCTAACTATGGCTACACCTTC. Translated: CAIGTGGSNYGYTF.

There are a few counts of this clonotype. The rearrangement joins TRBV5-1 to TRBJ2-3; D not certain. V lost 4 bases, J lost 0 bases, and 15 bases lay in between. Germline V gene lookup returns CDR1 SGHRS and CDR2 YFSETQ. CDR3 length equals 16 residues. CDR3 residues: CASSQATTASTDTQYF. The CDR3 DNA sequence: TGCGCCAGCAGCCAAGCCACCACAGCTAGCACAGATACGCAGTATTTT.

The gene calls are TRBV6-5 and TRBJ1-2; no reliable D call. Germline V gene sequence: CDR1 MNHEY, CDR2 SVGAGI. CDR3 length: 15 amino acids. V was clipped by 1 base and J by 2 bases, with 11 bases between them. The chain's CDR3 is CASSYLRTANYGYTF. The CDR3 nucleotides read TGTGCCAGCAGTTACTTAAGGACGGCAAACTATGGCTACACCTTC.

A few counts support this clonotype. The CDR3 bases are TGTGCCAGCAGTTGGAGCGGCCAAGAGACCCAGTACTTC. Translation gives CASSWSGQETQYF. V usage is TRBV6-5 and J usage is TRBJ2-5; the D gene is possibly TRBD2 (5 bases). CDR1 is MNHEY and CDR2 is SVGAGI in the germline V gene. The V end was cut by 4 bases, the J end by 1 base, with 7 bases between. The CDR3 is made up of 13 amino acids.